Listed below are T cell receptor beta chains from one sample, sequenced in a study of OX40 agonist ivuxolimab in advanced cancers. The protocol was immunoSEQ multiplex PCR, while the TCRdb copy is restricted to in-frame clones and leaves out a portion. Of over 15,000 clones listed, approximately 80% are singletons. The sample consisted of CD4+ or CD8+ T cells sorted from blood, taken in a trial of the OX40 agonist ivuxolimab. The receptors here all came from an adult with an advanced solid tumor such as melanoma, head and neck, liver or kidney cancer. CDR3s include the opening cysteine and the closing phenylalanine or tryptophan. D genes are given only for firm matches. Some rows have no size entry. The others give once, few or many, or a class for an expanded clone.

v_gene: TRBV6-4
d_gene: .
j_gene: TRBJ1-2
abundance: .
CDR3nt: TGTGCCAGCAGTGCCCCGGGCTATGGCTACACCTTC
CDR3aa: CASSAPGYGYTF

v_gene: TRBV4-1
d_gene: .
j_gene: TRBJ1-4
abundance: .
CDR3nt: TGCGCCAGCAGCCCTCAGGAGGCAACTAATGAAAAACTGTTTTTT
CDR3aa: CASSPQEATNEKLFF

v_gene: TRBV11-2
d_gene: .
j_gene: TRBJ1-4
abundance: .
CDR3nt: TGTGCCAGCAGCCAAGGCCAGTCTAATGAAAAACTGTTTTTT
CDR3aa: CASSQGQSNEKLFF

v_gene: TRBV18
d_gene: TRBD2
j_gene: TRBJ2-7
abundance: .
CDR3nt: TGTGCCAGCTCACCATACGCTAGCGGGAGACAGGACGAGCAGTACTTC
CDR3aa: CASSPYASGRQDEQYF

v_gene: TRBV30
d_gene: TRBD2
j_gene: TRBJ2-3
abundance: .
CDR3nt: TGTGCCTGGAGTGAAGCGGGGCGCAAGGATACGCAGTATTTT
CDR3aa: CAWSEAGRKDTQYF

v_gene: TRBV9
d_gene: .
j_gene: TRBJ1-6
abundance: .
CDR3nt: TGTGCCAGCAGCGTATCCCAAGGCCATTCACCCCTCCACTTT
CDR3aa: CASSVSQGHSPLHF

v_gene: TRBV7-2
d_gene: .
j_gene: TRBJ2-1
abundance: .
CDR3nt: TGTGCCAGCAGCTTAGCGAAGACTGAGCAGTTCTTC
CDR3aa: CASSLAKTEQFF

v_gene: TRBV7-2
d_gene: TRBD1
j_gene: TRBJ1-6
abundance: .
CDR3nt: TGTGCCAGCAGCTCCGGGACAGGGACTTCACCCCTCCACTTT
CDR3aa: CASSSGTGTSPLHF

v_gene: TRBV29-1
d_gene: .
j_gene: TRBJ1-2
abundance: few
CDR3nt: TGCAGCGTTGAAGATCCGATTTTAAGCTATGGCTACACCTTC
CDR3aa: CSVEDPILSYGYTF

v_gene: TRBV11-2
d_gene: .
j_gene: TRBJ1-5
abundance: .
CDR3nt: TGTGCCAGCAGCCGCAGCTTCGATGCCGGCGCTCAGCCCCAGCATTTT
CDR3aa: CASSRSFDAGAQPQHF

v_gene: TRBV6-6
d_gene: .
j_gene: TRBJ2-7
abundance: .
CDR3nt: TGTGCCAGCAGTTACGGGAGACCCTACGAGCAGTACTTC
CDR3aa: CASSYGRPYEQYF

v_gene: TRBV27
d_gene: .
j_gene: TRBJ2-6
abundance: .
CDR3nt: TGTGCCAGCAGTTTCGGCCGGAGCTCTGGGGCCAACGTCCTGACTTTC
CDR3aa: CASSFGRSSGANVLTF

v_gene: TRBV27
d_gene: TRBD1
j_gene: TRBJ2-1
abundance: .
CDR3nt: TGTGCCAGCAGATCCGGGACAGGGCCCAATGAGCAGTTCTTC
CDR3aa: CASRSGTGPNEQFF

v_gene: TRBV6-1
d_gene: .
j_gene: TRBJ1-1
abundance: .
CDR3nt: TGTGCCAGCCGTGGGCCTGGGTATGGTGAAGCTTTCTTT
CDR3aa: CASRGPGYGEAFF

v_gene: TRBV11-1
d_gene: .
j_gene: TRBJ2-7
abundance: .
CDR3nt: TGTGCCAGCAGCTTAAGCTCCTACGAGCAGTACTTC
CDR3aa: CASSLSSYEQYF